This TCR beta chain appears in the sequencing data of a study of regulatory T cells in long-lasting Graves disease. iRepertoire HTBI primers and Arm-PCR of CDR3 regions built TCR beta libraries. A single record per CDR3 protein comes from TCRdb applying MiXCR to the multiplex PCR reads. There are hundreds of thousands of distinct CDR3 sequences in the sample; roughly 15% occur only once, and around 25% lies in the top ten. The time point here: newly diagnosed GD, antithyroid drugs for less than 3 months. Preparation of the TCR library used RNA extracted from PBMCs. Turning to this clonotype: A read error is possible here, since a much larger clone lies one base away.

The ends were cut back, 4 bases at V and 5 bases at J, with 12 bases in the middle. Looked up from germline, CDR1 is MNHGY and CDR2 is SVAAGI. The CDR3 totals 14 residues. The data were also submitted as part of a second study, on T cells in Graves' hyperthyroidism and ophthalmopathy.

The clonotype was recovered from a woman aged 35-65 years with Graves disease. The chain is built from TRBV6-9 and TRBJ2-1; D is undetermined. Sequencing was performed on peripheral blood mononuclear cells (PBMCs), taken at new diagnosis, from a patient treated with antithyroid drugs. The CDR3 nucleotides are TGTGCCAGCAGTTGCGCCGGGTCTCACAATGAGCAGTTCTTC. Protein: CASSCAGSHNEQFF.